The sequence of this TCR beta chain was determined in a study of radiotherapy plus CTLA-4 blockade in lung cancer (dated by TCRdb to the late 2010s). Background on the whole study: Objective responses occurred in approximately 19% of enrolled patients, and just over 30% achieved disease control.

As to this clone: Its antigen target is currently unknown. No qualities accompany the bases; no much larger clone lies one base away.

Study-level results and caveats: After treatment with radiotherapy and ipilimumab, TCR clones that came from tumors expanded in the peripheral blood. The strongest predictors of response, as reported, were early dynamic changes in blood T cell clones along with a rise in serum interferon-beta after radiation.

The study evaluated CTLA-4 blockade (ipilimumab) given together with focal radiation therapy in patients who had chemo-refractory metastatic non-small-cell lung cancer. The library was made by the immunoSEQ multiplex PCR assay. The source is immuneACCESS, and TCRdb retained only in-frame sequences with V and J called. Part of the clones is not carried over; for the studies checked, unresolved V genes explain less than half of this, and the remainder is unexplained. Recorded for this sample are roughly 46,000 clones; 70% to 80% of them occurred a single time. The top ten clones comprise just under 8.5% of the sample. The material was peripheral blood, obtained from a patient treated with radiotherapy plus ipilimumab. The TCR originated in a human donor with non-small cell lung cancer who had stable disease on radiotherapy plus ipilimumab.

In nucleotides, the sequence is TGTGCCAGCAGCAGCCTCCGCAATGAGCAGTTCTTC. This translates into CASSSLRNEQFF. The chain is made from TRBV9 and TRBJ2-1; the D gene cannot be resolved reliably. Including cysteine and phenylalanine, the CDR3 has 12 amino acids. The retained sequence is limited to the CDR3, 36 bases, with the frame set at the first base. V and J are truncated by 4 bases and 6 bases respectively, leaving an intervening sequence of 8 bases. Sequences SGDLS (CDR1) and YYNGEE (CDR2) are obtained from the germline V gene.